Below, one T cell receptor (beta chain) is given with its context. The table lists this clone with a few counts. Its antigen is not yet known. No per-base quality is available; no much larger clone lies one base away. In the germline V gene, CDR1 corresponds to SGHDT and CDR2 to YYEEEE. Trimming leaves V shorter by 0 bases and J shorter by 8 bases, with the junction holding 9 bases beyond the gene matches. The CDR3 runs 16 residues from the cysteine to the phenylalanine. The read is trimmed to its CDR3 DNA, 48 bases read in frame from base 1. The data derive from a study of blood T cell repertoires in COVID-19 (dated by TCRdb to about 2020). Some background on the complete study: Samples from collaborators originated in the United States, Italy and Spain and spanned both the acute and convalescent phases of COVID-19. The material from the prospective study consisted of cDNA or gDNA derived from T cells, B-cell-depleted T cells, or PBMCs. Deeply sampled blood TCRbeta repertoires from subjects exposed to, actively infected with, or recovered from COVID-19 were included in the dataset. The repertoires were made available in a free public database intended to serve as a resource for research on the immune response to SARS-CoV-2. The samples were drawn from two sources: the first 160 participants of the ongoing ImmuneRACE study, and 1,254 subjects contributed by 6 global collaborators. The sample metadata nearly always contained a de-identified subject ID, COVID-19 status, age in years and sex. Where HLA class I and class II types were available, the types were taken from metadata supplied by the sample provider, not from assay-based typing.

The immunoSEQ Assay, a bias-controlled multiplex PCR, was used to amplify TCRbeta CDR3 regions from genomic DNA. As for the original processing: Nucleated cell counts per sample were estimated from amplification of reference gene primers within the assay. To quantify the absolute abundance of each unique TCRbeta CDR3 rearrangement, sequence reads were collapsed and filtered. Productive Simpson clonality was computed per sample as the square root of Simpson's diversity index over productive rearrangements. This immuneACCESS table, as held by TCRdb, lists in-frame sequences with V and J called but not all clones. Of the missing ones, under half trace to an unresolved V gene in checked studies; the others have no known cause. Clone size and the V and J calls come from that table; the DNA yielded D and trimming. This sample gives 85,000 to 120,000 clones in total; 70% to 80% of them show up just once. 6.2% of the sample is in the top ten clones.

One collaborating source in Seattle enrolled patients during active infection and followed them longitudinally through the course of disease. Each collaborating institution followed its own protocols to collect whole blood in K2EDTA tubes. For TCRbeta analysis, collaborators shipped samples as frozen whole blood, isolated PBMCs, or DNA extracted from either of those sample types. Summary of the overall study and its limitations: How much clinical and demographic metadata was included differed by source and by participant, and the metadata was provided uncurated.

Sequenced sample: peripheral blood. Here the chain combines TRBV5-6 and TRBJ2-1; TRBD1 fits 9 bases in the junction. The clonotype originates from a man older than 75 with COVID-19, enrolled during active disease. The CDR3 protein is CASSLVETGGFDEQFF. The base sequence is TGTGCCAGCAGCTTGGTTGAGACAGGGGGTTTCGATGAGCAGTTCTTC.